The source of this T cell receptor beta chain is a study of shared clonotypes between healthy human individuals. Study-level findings and limits: Estimated richness values were generally larger in naive subsets than in memory subsets.

The germline CDR1 and CDR2 sequences are MGHRA and YSYEKL. The CDR3 is 14 amino acids. The V end lost 2 bases, the J end lost 1 base, and 8 bases lay between the germline ends. Deep-level assay runs were performed. In the authors' workflow: There were no quality scores in the junction-only immunoSEQ sequences, so filtering differed. The table came from immunoSEQ multiplex PCR; TCRdb's copy has only in-frame clones and leaves some out. V, J and clone size were drawn from that table, and D and trimming were deduced from the DNA. The sample shows approximately 1,500,000 clones, roughly 96% of them seen only once. Worth noting for this clone: The antigen remains undetermined.

A CD45RA-negative memory subset and a CD45RA+ naive subset were separated from the CD4+ cells. The V and J genes are TRBV4-1 and TRBJ2-5; D ambiguous. The material sequenced was naive CD4+ T cells sorted from blood. Subset specified: CD45RA+ positively selected. The TCR originated in a man in his thirties or forties in good health. CDR3 coding DNA: TGCGCCAGCAGCCAAACCATCCTCCAAGAGACCCAGTACTTC. Protein: CASSQTILQETQYF.